This note documents a single T cell receptor beta chain sequence. The antigen is unknown. The data derive from a study of T cell responses to AZD1222 COVID-19 vaccine. Study outcomes and limitations: There were repertoire samples only from the period after the peak T cell response. Vaccine-associated CD4 TCRs ranged over spike, dominating at 160-218 and 743-854.

Only in-frame clones appear in the TCRdb table, and some are missing; sequencing was by immunoSEQ multiplex PCR. The top ten clones hold less than 9% of a sample with tens of thousands of clones, roughly 86% of them seen once. CDR1 is SNHLY, CDR2 FYNNEI, per germline. Trimming took off 5 bases at V and 1 base at J, with 14 bases between the two ends. This CDR3 comprises 15 residues. Sequencing was performed on peripheral blood, taken 28 days after the second AZD1222 dose. The chain links TRBV2 to TRBJ1-1, with D uncertain. This sequence originates from an adult who received the AZD1222 COVID-19 vaccine. CDR3 region: CASSPRPGRNTEAFF. For the CDR3, the DNA is TGTGCCAGCAGTCCTCGCCCCGGGAGGAACACTGAAGCTTTCTTT.